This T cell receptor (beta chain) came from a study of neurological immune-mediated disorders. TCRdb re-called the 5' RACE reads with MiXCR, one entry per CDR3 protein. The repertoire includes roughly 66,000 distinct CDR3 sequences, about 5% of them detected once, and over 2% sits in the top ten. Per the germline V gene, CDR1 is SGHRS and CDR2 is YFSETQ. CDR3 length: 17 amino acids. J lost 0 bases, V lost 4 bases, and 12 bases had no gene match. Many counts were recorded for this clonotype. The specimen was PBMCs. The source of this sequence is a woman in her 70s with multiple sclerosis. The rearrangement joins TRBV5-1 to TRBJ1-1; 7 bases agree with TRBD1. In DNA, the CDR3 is TGCGCCAGCAGCACCCCCTCTACAGGGGCCATGAACACTGAAGCTTTCTTT. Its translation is CASSTPSTGAMNTEAFF. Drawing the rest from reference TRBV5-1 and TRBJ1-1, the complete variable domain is KAGVTQTPRYLIKTRGQQVTLSCSPISGHRSVSWYQQTPGQGLQFLFEYFSETQRNKGNFPGRFSGRQFSNSRSEMNVSTLELGDSALYLCASSTPSTGAMNTEAFFGQGTRLTVV.